The clone carrying this T cell receptor (beta chain) was recorded a few times. Its target is not known. Nominally healthy donors provided the samples, though records likely missed some immune exposures. This sample stems from a study of cytomegalovirus exposure and HLA in healthy donors. Study information: Earlier, some 180 million T cells were analyzed, and 95 million to 140 million unique TCR beta sequences were found among them. General study points: The authors later found most CMV-associated TCR beta chains appeared HLA-restricted. More than 150 TCR beta chains were listed as cytomegalovirus-associated.

Primers: 60 Vbeta forward and 13 Jbeta reverse. Data came from immunoSEQ multiplex PCR; TCRdb stores just in-frame clones and leaves some out. The sample comprises under 200,000 clones, more than 60% of which are singletons, and 4% to 5.5% rests with the top ten. The sequence came from a male donor in good health and CMV-seronegative. The specimen sequenced was PBMCs.

The DNA for the CDR3 is TGTGCCAGCAGTCACAGCAAGGTTGACTCCTACGAGCAGTACTTC. Amino acid sequence: CASSHSKVDSYEQYF. This chain links TRBV2 with TRBJ2-7; no definite D call. The CDR3 totals 15 residues. V shed 5 bases and J shed 0 bases, with 14 bases lying between them. CDR1 SNHLY and CDR2 FYNNEI come from the germline V gene.